The next 32 T cell receptor beta chains were all read from a single sample in a study of T-cell reconstitution after alpha-beta-depleted transplantation in children. Library preparation (for TCRbeta) was performed with unique molecular identifiers. TCRdb called the PCR reads again in MiXCR, with one record for every CDR3 protein. The data contain 600,000 to 800,000 distinct CDR3 sequences, about an eighth of them seen just once; the ten biggest clones take up around 0.79%. The specimen comprised PBMCs, sampled before TCRalphabeta/CD19-depleted stem cell transplant. These receptors were collected from a girl aged 2-10 years with congenital amegakaryocytic thrombocytopenia, due to receive a stem cell transplant.

This clonotype turned up a few times. CDR3: CAISGRRELGDTQYF. DNA for the CDR3: TGTGCCATCAGTGGACGGCGGGAGCTCGGAGATACGCAGTATTTT. This chain uses TRBV10-3 with TRBJ2-3; 7 nucleotides match TRBD2. The CDR3 is made up of 15 amino acids. V trimming: 4 bases; J trimming: 5 bases; junction bases outside the gene matches: 9. CDR1 and CDR2 from the germline V gene are ENHRY and SYGVKD.

This clonotype was picked up many times. V is TRBV6-5 and J is TRBJ1-1, with 8 bases matching TRBD1. Germline V gives CDR1 MNHEY, CDR2 SVGAGI. The CDR3 has 16 residues. Trimming took 4 bases from V and 3 from J; bases not matched to a gene: 10. The CDR3 sequence is CASSFAAGGLDTEAFF. The CDR3 DNA reads TGTGCCAGCAGTTTTGCGGCAGGGGGCCTGGACACTGAAGCTTTCTTT.

This clonotype was seen only a few times. The J gene is TRBJ2-1, the V gene TRBV3-1; 13 positions agree with TRBD2. This CDR3 comprises 15 residues. V was pared by 4 bases and J by 8 bases, with 5 bases of the junction left unmatched. CDR1 LGHDT and CDR2 YNNKEL come from the germline V gene (reference sequence). CDR3 region: CASSPGTSGVHEQFF. The CDR3 nucleotides read TGTGCCAGCAGCCCGGGGACTAGCGGGGTTCATGAGCAGTTCTTC.

This clonotype turned up a few times. The J gene is TRBJ2-7, the V gene TRBV20-1, with 7 bases lining up with TRBD1. The CDR3 is 14 residues long. From germline, CDR1 is DFQATT and CDR2 SNEGSKA (reference sequence). V lost 1 base, J lost 3 bases, and 6 bases stayed unmatched. The CDR3 sequence is CSARGDSRFYEQYF. In DNA, the CDR3 is TGCAGTGCTAGAGGGGACAGTCGGTTCTACGAGCAGTACTTC.

This clonotype occurred many times. The V call is TRBV14, the J call TRBJ1-1; no clear D gene. The V end was cut by 0 bases, the J end by 11 bases, with 13 bases between. The CDR3 spans 13 residues. Germline-derived CDR1 and CDR2 are SGHDN and FVKESK. CDR3 bases: TGTGCCAGCAGCCAAGATCCCGGGGAATGGGCTTTCTTT. Protein sequence: CASSQDPGEWAFF.

The chain uses TRBV7-8 and TRBJ2-3; D ambiguous. The CDR3 is made up of 16 amino acids. Germline CDR1 SGHVS, CDR2 FQNEAQ. V lost 1 base and J 4 bases, leaving 15 bases between the germline ends. The CDR3, as DNA: TGTGCCAGCAGCTTAGTGGGTAGTGGGTCACCAGATACGCAGTATTTT. This gives the protein CASSLVGSGSPDTQYF.

This clonotype has at least ten counts. The J gene is TRBJ2-5, the V gene TRBV10-3; unclear D gene. Trimming took off 0 bases at V and 3 bases at J, with 14 bases between the two ends. Germline assignment: CDR1 ENHRY and CDR2 SYGVKD. The CDR3 is 16 amino acids. In DNA, the CDR3 is TGTGCCATCAGTGAGTCTATCGGCCGTAGGAAAGAGACCCAGTACTTC. Protein product: CAISESIGRRKETQYF.

This clonotype was detected ten times or more. The CDR3 sequence: CSASAGLTPYEKLFF. DNA for the CDR3: TGCAGTGCTAGCGCCGGACTTACACCGTATGAAAAACTGTTTTTT. The V call is TRBV20-1, the J call TRBJ1-4; no firm D call. CDR3 length: 15 residues. Germline V lookup: CDR1 DFQATT, CDR2 SNEGSKA (reference sequence). V shed 3 bases and J shed 6 bases, with 17 bases lying between them.

The table lists this clonotype with many counts. The CDR3 spells CASSEQPNTEAFF. DNA for the CDR3: TGTGCCAGCAGTGAACAGCCGAACACTGAAGCTTTCTTT. The chain links TRBV2 to TRBJ1-1; unclear D gene. Germline CDR1 reads SNHLY; CDR2 reads FYNNEI. The CDR3 totals 13 residues. V was pared by 2 bases and J by 1 base, with 5 bases between.

This clonotype was detected ten times or more. The chain employs TRBV5-1 and TRBJ2-5; TRBD1 is a possible D gene (6 bases). Germline V CDR1 and CDR2: SGHRS, YFSETQ. V was clipped by 2 bases and J by 5 bases, with 13 bases between them. CDR3 length: 14 residues. This CDR3 is CASSFGQLSETQYF. CDR3 coding DNA: TGCGCCAGCAGCTTCGGACAGTTAAGCGAGACCCAGTACTTC.

This clonotype showed up many times. The J gene is TRBJ1-1, the V gene TRBV5-1, with TRBD1 as a possible D gene (5 bases). The germline V and J ends were trimmed by 4 bases and 0 bases, with 16 bases remaining between them. The CDR3 has 16 residues. Germline V lookup: CDR1 SGHRS, CDR2 YFSETQ. The CDR3 here is CASSSRDGDLNTEAFF. The CDR3 region has the DNA TGCGCCAGCAGCAGCCGGGACGGTGACCTGAACACTGAAGCTTTCTTT. Using reference TRBV5-1 and TRBJ1-1 for the parts outside the CDR3, the full variable domain is KAGVTQTPRYLIKTRGQQVTLSCSPISGHRSVSWYQQTPGQGLQFLFEYFSETQRNKGNFPGRFSGRQFSNSRSEMNVSTLELGDSALYLCASSSRDGDLNTEAFFGQGTRLTVV.

This clonotype was picked up many times. The DNA for the CDR3 is TGCAGTGCCAGATTCAGGGACGTGGATACGCAGTATTTT. Translating gives CSARFRDVDTQYF. V and J are TRBV20-1 and TRBJ2-3, with D perhaps matching TRBD1 or TRBD2 (5 bases each). The V end lost 6 bases, the J end lost 6 bases, and 16 bases lay between the germline ends. The CDR3 contains 13 residues. Germline lookup yields CDR1 DFQATT and CDR2 SNEGSKA (reference sequence).

V usage is TRBV4-1 and J usage is TRBJ1-5, with 7 bases that match TRBD1. Germline-derived CDR1 and CDR2 are MGHRA and YSYEKL. CDR3 length equals 15 residues. V lost 5 bases to trimming and J lost 0 bases; unmatched junction nucleotides: 4. The CDR3 bases are TGCGCCAGCAGCGACAGGGAATATAGCAATCAGCCCCAGCATTTT. This encodes CASSDREYSNQPQHF.

This clonotype was observed at least ten times. V and J are TRBV10-3 and TRBJ2-7, with D hard to call. The CDR3 totals 12 residues. Germline V gene lookup returns CDR1 ENHRY and CDR2 SYGVKD. V lost 6 bases to trimming and J lost 3 bases, with 9 bases between them. CDR3 DNA sequence: TGTGCCATCAGCCTAACCCGCTACGAGCAGTACTTC. Its translation is CAISLTRYEQYF.

In this sample, this clonotype turned up many times. The chain employs TRBV6-1 and TRBJ2-3; 7 bases align to TRBD2. Per the germline V gene, CDR1 is MNHNS and CDR2 is SASEGT. This CDR3 is 18 amino acids long. With V trimmed by 5 bases and J by 6 bases, 20 bases remained unmatched. CDR3 loop: CASSPPSGTGLPQDTQYF. The DNA of the CDR3 is TGTGCCAGCAGTCCCCCTAGCGGTACAGGTCTACCCCAGGATACGCAGTATTTT.

The chain couples TRBV5-1 to TRBJ2-7, with 7 positions matching TRBD1. The V segment lost 8 bases and the J segment 7 bases; nucleotides outside the gene matches: 6. Looked up from germline, CDR1 is SGHRS and CDR2 is YFSETQ. The CDR3 extends over 11 amino acids. The CDR3 sequence is CASPRGREQYF. CDR3 bases: TGCGCCAGTCCCAGGGGGAGAGAGCAGTACTTC.

V gene TRBV6-6 combines with J gene TRBJ1-6, with TRBD1 as a possible D gene (5 bases). CDR3 length: 13 residues. V lost 0 bases, J lost 10 bases, and 7 bases lay in between. The germline gives CDR1 MNHNY, CDR2 SVGAGI (reference sequence). The CDR3 region is CASSYSAGSPLHF. The CDR3 coding sequence is TGTGCCAGCAGTTACTCGGCAGGGTCACCCCTCCACTTT.

This clonotype was found once. V and J are TRBV14 and TRBJ2-1, with 10 bases aligning to TRBD2. Germline loops: CDR1 SGHDN, CDR2 FVKESK. The CDR3 runs to 18 residues. V lost 0 bases to trimming and J lost 2 bases; unmatched junction nucleotides: 7. The CDR3 DNA follows: TGTGCCAGCAGCCAAGAATGGGCTAGCGGGGGAGCCTACAATGAGCAGTTCTTC. Its translation is CASSQEWASGGAYNEQFF.

The genes are TRBV5-5 and TRBJ1-5; D is perhaps TRBD1 (5 bases). CDR3 length equals 15 residues. From germline, CDR1 is SGHKS and CDR2 YYEKEE (reference sequence). V was clipped by 5 bases and J by 1 base, with 13 bases between them. The CDR3 DNA reads TGTGCCAGCAGTCCGGGGCAGGGAAGCAATCAGCCCCAGCATTTT. Translation gives CASSPGQGSNQPQHF.

This clonotype was counted between two and nine times. The chain recombines TRBV20-1 with TRBJ2-7; D not resolved. The CDR3 sequence is 11 residues long. Germline V CDR1 and CDR2: DFQATT, SNEGSKA (reference sequence). Trimming shortened V by 6 bases and J by 3 bases, and 9 bases separated the two germline ends. The CDR3 sequence: CSATSRYEQYF. The CDR3 nucleotides are TGCAGTGCCACCTCGCGCTACGAGCAGTACTTC.

The chain is built from TRBV7-6 and TRBJ2-1; no clear D. Trimming took off 1 base at V and 10 bases at J, with 8 bases between the two ends. Germline V gene lookup returns CDR1 SGHVS and CDR2 FNYEAQ. The CDR3 has 12 residues. DNA for the CDR3: TGTGCCAGCAGCTTAGTCCCCAAAGAGCAGTTCTTC. It is translated as CASSLVPKEQFF.

The genes are TRBV3-1 and TRBJ2-1, with 7 bases aligning to TRBD2. V trimming: 6 bases; J trimming: 2 bases; junction bases outside the gene matches: 22. This CDR3 contains 20 residues. CDR1 LGHDT and CDR2 YNNKEL come from the germline V gene (reference sequence). The CDR3 is CASSLLTRAPAGTTYNEQFF. In DNA, the CDR3 is TGTGCCAGCAGTCTCCTCACCAGGGCCCCAGCGGGAACTACCTACAATGAGCAGTTCTTC.

The J gene is TRBJ2-1, the V gene TRBV24-1, with D unresolved. The ends were cut back, 1 base at V and 5 bases at J, with 14 bases in the middle. Looked up from germline, CDR1 is KGHDR and CDR2 is SFDVKD. The CDR3 totals 16 residues. Here the CDR3 reads CATSDFGTSLNNEQFF. The DNA of the CDR3 is TGTGCCACCAGTGATTTTGGTACATCTCTAAACAATGAGCAGTTCTTC.

This clonotype was counted only a few times. The chain links TRBV5-1 to TRBJ2-1, with D perhaps matching TRBD1 or TRBD2 (5 bases each). Germline V gives CDR1 SGHRS, CDR2 YFSETQ. Deletions cut 3 bases from V and 2 bases from J, with 15 bases between. The CDR3 has 16 residues. The CDR3 region has the DNA TGCGCCAGCAGCTGGGGCCAAGGAGGTGCCTACAATGAGCAGTTCTTC. Translated, it gives CASSWGQGGAYNEQFF.

This clonotype was detected ten times or more. The chain couples TRBV12-3 or TRBV12-4 to TRBJ1-5; the match to TRBD1 covers 10 bases. The V and J ends lost 4 bases and 5 bases, in that order; junction bases with no gene match: 5. The CDR3 runs 15 residues. The CDR3 loop is CASSSGTGVYQPQHF. DNA for the CDR3: TGTGCCAGCAGTTCCGGGACAGGGGTTTATCAGCCCCAGCATTTT.

Ten or more counts support this clonotype. The chain recombines TRBV5-1 with TRBJ2-1, with 11 bases fitting TRBD2. The CDR3 is 16 residues long. Germline CDR1 is SGHRS and CDR2 is YFSETQ. Unmatched junction bases numbered 5, after V lost 4 bases and J lost 2 bases. The CDR3 DNA is TGCGCCAGCAGCGCCTCACTAGCGGGAGCCTACAATGAGCAGTTCTTC. It specifies CASSASLAGAYNEQFF.

The sample holds many counts of this clonotype. The chain couples TRBV20-1 to TRBJ2-1; 13 bases fit TRBD2. Germline values: CDR1 DFQATT, CDR2 SNEGSKA (reference sequence). The CDR3 contains 17 residues. The ends lost 1 base at V and 6 bases at J; junction bases unmatched: 9. Here the CDR3 DNA reads TGCAGTGCTAGAGCGCCAGGCGGGACTAGCGGGACCAATGAGCAGTTCTTC. This codes for CSARAPGGTSGTNEQFF.

In its sample, this clonotype was seen many times. The CDR3 spells CAISESWREAPDTQYF. The CDR3 nucleotides read TGTGCCATCAGTGAGTCTTGGCGGGAGGCCCCAGATACGCAGTATTTT. This sequence joins TRBV10-3 and TRBJ2-3, with TRBD2 matching 8 bases. This CDR3 comprises 16 residues. J gave up 4 bases and V 0 bases, and 6 bases lay outside the gene matches. CDR1 ENHRY and CDR2 SYGVKD come from the germline V gene.

This chain joins TRBV29-1 and TRBJ2-1, with TRBD2 matching 11 bases. The V gene's germline CDR1 is SQVTM and CDR2 ANQGSEA. The CDR3 runs 14 residues. V shed 3 bases, J shed 12 bases, and the junction held 10 bases outside the gene matches. CDR3 in amino acids: CSVDEGLAVTWQFF. The CDR3 coding sequence is TGCAGCGTTGACGAGGGACTAGCGGTGACCTGGCAGTTCTTC.

This clonotype was recorded many times. V and J are TRBV10-3 and TRBJ1-1; D ambiguous. Germline-derived CDR1 and CDR2 are ENHRY and SYGVKD. Between the trimmed V and J ends, which lost 3 bases and 11 bases, there was a span of 19 bases. The CDR3 consists of 14 residues. CDR3 coding DNA: TGTGCCATCAGTGACGGAGACGCCGGCCCCTTGGCTTTCTTT. The encoded protein is CAISDGDAGPLAFF.

As concerns this clonotype: Since a much larger clone is just one base distant, this may be a read error. The chain carries TRBV10-3 and TRBJ2-2; the match to TRBD2 covers 9 bases. This CDR3 spans 13 amino acids. Germline CDR1 is ENHRY and CDR2 is SYGVKD. J lost 3 bases, V lost 11 bases, and 4 bases had no gene match. As DNA, the CDR3 is TGTGCCTCGATAGCGGGGGACACCGGGGAGCTGTTTTTT. It translates to CASIAGDTGELFF.

V gene TRBV24-1 combines with J gene TRBJ2-1; 11 bases fit TRBD2. Germline V gene lookup returns CDR1 KGHDR and CDR2 SFDVKD. This CDR3 spans 14 amino acids. Losses at the gene ends were 9 bases for V and 9 bases for J; bases not matched to a gene: 9. CDR3 region: CATVAGGRGGEQFF. The CDR3 region has the DNA TGTGCCACCGTAGCGGGAGGGAGGGGTGGTGAGCAGTTCTTC.